This paragraph reports one TCR beta chain. This clone was counted a few times. Its cognate antigen has yet to be identified. No base qualities exist here, and no much larger clone lies one base off it. The data derive from a study of T cell changes during pregnancy in multiple sclerosis (dated by TCRdb to about 2019). About the study as a whole: In women with multiple sclerosis, the researchers looked at how the T cell repertoire shifted as pregnancy progressed.

CDR1 and CDR2, per the germline V gene, are SGHTA and FQGTGA. V sheds 5 bases and J sheds 7 bases, leaving 12 bases between their ends. From the cysteine through the phenylalanine, the CDR3 covers 12 amino acids. The sequence is cut down to CDR3 DNA, 36 bases in frame from base 1. The library was obtained by the immunoSEQ multiplex PCR assay. Not all clones reach the TCRdb copy of this immuneACCESS table, which keeps in-frame sequences only. Checked studies attribute under half of the gap to unresolved V genes and leave the rest unexplained. This sample has about 40,000 clones in its table, and 80% to 90% of those were observed once. Over 1% of the sample lies in the top ten.

This sequence was found in a female donor with multiple sclerosis, enrolled in a pregnancy study. The rearrangement combines TRBV7-3 with TRBJ2-7; the best D guess is TRBD2, with 5 bases matching. Source: CD4+ T cells from peripheral blood mononuclear cells, taken after pregnancy. The DNA reads as follows: TGTGCCAGCAGCGCGCCCGGGATGGAGCAGTACTTC. Translated, this is CASSAPGMEQYF.